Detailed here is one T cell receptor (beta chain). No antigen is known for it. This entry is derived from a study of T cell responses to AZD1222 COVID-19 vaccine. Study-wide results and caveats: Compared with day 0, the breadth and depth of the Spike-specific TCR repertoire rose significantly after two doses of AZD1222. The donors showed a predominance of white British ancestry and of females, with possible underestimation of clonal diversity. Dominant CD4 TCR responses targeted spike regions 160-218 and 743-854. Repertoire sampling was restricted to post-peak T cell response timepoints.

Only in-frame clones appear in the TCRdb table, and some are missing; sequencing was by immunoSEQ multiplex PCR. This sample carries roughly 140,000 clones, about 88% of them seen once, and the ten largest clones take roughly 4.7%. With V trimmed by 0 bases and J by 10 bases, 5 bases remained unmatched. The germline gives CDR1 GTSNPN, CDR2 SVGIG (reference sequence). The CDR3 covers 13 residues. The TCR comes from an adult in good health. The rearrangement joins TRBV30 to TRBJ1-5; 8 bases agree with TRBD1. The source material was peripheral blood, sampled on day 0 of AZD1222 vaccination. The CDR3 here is CAWSVSTGVPQHF. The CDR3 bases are TGTGCCTGGAGTGTATCGACAGGGGTCCCCCAGCATTTT.